A single sample gave rise to the 3 T cell receptor beta chains below, sequenced in a study of blood T cells in healthy people across ages. Primed by a sample-barcoded 5' primer and a J-beta primer mix, a second PCR proceeded for about 7 to 11 cycles. TCRdb ran MiXCR on the 5' RACE reads and lists one entry per CDR3 protein. The table includes 700,000 or so distinct CDR3 sequences, about 24% detected once. Sequenced material: blood. The origin of the receptors is a man between 65 and 85 years old in good health.

This clonotype came up many times. The chain combines TRBV29-1 with TRBJ1-3; D uncertain. This CDR3 contains 13 residues. Germline V gene lookup returns CDR1 SQVTM and CDR2 ANQGSEA. V was trimmed by 7 bases and J by 0 bases, leaving 10 bases between them. CDR3: CSATRTSGNTIYF. In DNA form, the CDR3 reads TGCAGCGCCACAAGGACCTCTGGAAACACCATATATTTT.

This clonotype was counted at least ten times. The rearrangement uses TRBV18 and TRBJ2-7, with a weak D call TRBD2 (6 bases). The CDR3 is 15 amino acids. The germline V gene has CDR1 KGHSH and CDR2 LQKENI. V dropped 3 bases and J dropped 3 bases, with 15 bases sitting between them. CDR3 amino acids: CASSPGPGGNYEQYV. In DNA, the CDR3 is TGTGCCAGCTCACCTGGACCGGGCGGGAACTACGAGCAGTACGTC.

This clonotype appeared many times. The genes are TRBV20-1 and TRBJ2-5; 9 bases are a match to TRBD2. This CDR3 contains 13 residues. CDR1 DFQATT and CDR2 SNEGSKA come from the germline V gene (reference sequence). The V and J ends lost 5 bases and 6 bases, in that order; junction bases with no gene match: 7. The CDR3 DNA reads as TGCAGTGCTTTTAGCGGGGGAGAAAAGACCCAGTACTTC. Protein product: CSAFSGGEKTQYF.